This T cell receptor (beta chain) was obtained from a study of Graves' ophthalmopathy and Graves' hyperthyroidism. Overall study results and limits: Prediction of ophthalmopathy progression reached around 70% sensitivity and approximately 74% specificity.

In this cohort, patients with other autoimmune diseases, uncontrolled infections, pregnancy or lactation were excluded. PBMCs were density-gradient isolated from approximately 9.8 ml fresh blood. The CDR3 consists of 14 residues. The J segment lost 6 bases and the V segment lost 6 bases, leaving 7 bases of the junction unmatched. Researchers took RNA transcripts and amplified TCR beta CDR3 regions from them. The workflow started with a first-round RT-PCR run with HTBI primers and then moved on to a second-round multiplex PCR. TCRdb re-called the multiplex PCR reads through MiXCR, storing one row per CDR3 protein. Here the sample spans around 400,000 distinct CDR3 sequences, under 25% being singletons. This clonotype was observed at least ten times. The antigen is undetermined.

The source material was peripheral blood. V is TRBV12-3 or TRBV12-4 and J is TRBJ1-5, with 8 positions matching TRBD1. This TCR came from a woman younger than 30 with stable Graves' hyperthyroidism. The CDR3 here is CASSGQGMSQPQHF. The CDR3 DNA is TGTGCCAGCAGCGGACAGGGCATGAGTCAGCCCCAGCATTTT.